These 20 T cell receptor beta chains share one sample of origin, sequenced in a study of blood T cell repertoires in COVID-19. The method was immunoSEQ multiplex PCR; TCRdb's version includes in-frame clones alone and lacks a portion of them. The table shows about 370,000 clones, with 75% to 90% occurring only once. The sample consisted of PBMCs or T cells enriched from blood (not recorded which). All receptors come from a young man who had recovered from COVID-19.

The rearrangement links TRBV18 to TRBJ2-5; possibly TRBD2 for D (5 bases). This CDR3 comprises 15 residues. Trimming shortened V by 0 bases and J by 4 bases, and 12 bases separated the two germline ends. Germline V gene lookup returns CDR1 KGHSH and CDR2 LQKENI. CDR3 sequence (DNA): TGTGCCAGCTCACCACCGAATCGAGGGATAGAGACCCAGTACTTC. Its protein product is CASSPPNRGIETQYF.

The genes are TRBV5-1 and TRBJ1-2, with a weak D call TRBD1 (5 bases). Trimming removed 0 bases from V and 5 bases from J, with 14 bases in between. The CDR3 contains 15 residues. Germline loops: CDR1 SGHRS, CDR2 YFSETQ. The CDR3 region is CASSLVESPGYGYTF. DNA of the CDR3: TGCGCCAGCAGCTTGGTGGAGTCACCAGGGTATGGCTACACCTTC.

Here the CDR3 DNA reads TGTGCCAGCAGCCAAGGGGACAGCTATGGCTACACCTTC. Translated: CASSQGDSYGYTF. The rearrangement uses TRBV3-1 (or the pseudogene TRBV3-2) and TRBJ1-2; the match to TRBD1 covers 7 bases. The CDR3 loop spans 13 amino acids. Germline V gene lookup returns CDR1 LGHDT and CDR2 YNNKEL (reference sequence). Trimming cost V 1 base and J 4 bases; bases outside gene matches: 0.

This chain joins TRBV30 and TRBJ2-7, with 8 positions matching TRBD2. Germline V gene lookup returns CDR1 GTSNPN and CDR2 SVGIG (reference sequence). The CDR3 contains 14 residues. Unmatched junction bases numbered 3, after V lost 0 bases and J lost 2 bases. The CDR3 DNA follows: TGTGCCTGGAGTGTTTTAGCGGGAACCTACGAGCAGTACTTC. The encoded protein is CAWSVLAGTYEQYF.

This chain joins TRBV5-1 and TRBJ2-1, with D unclear. V lost 4 bases, J lost 5 bases, and 16 bases lay in between. The CDR3 is 15 amino acids. In germline, CDR1 is SGHRS, CDR2 YFSETQ. CDR3 in DNA: TGCGCCAGCAGCCGTCCAGAAACCCCAAACAATGAGCAGTTCTTC. As protein: CASSRPETPNNEQFF.

The chain combines TRBV19 with TRBJ2-7, with 15 bases that match TRBD2. Germline values: CDR1 LNHDA, CDR2 SQIVND (reference sequence). This CDR3 contains 18 residues. V dropped 0 bases and J dropped 1; count of bases not matched to a gene: 4. CDR3 in amino acids: CASSIDLGLAGGSYEQYF. The CDR3 coding sequence is TGTGCCAGTAGTATAGATTTGGGACTAGCGGGAGGTTCCTACGAGCAGTACTTC. The variable domain in full, completed from reference TRBV19 and TRBJ2-7, reads DGGITQSPKYLFRKEGQNVTLSCEQNLNHDAMYWYRQDPGQGLRLIYYSQIVNDFQKGDIAEGYSVSREKKESFPLTVTSAQKNPTAFYLCASSIDLGLAGGSYEQYFGPGTRLTVT.

This chain connects TRBV4-1 to TRBJ1-1; 9 nucleotides match TRBD1. V trimming: 4 bases; J trimming: 5 bases; junction bases outside the gene matches: 2. Per germline, CDR1 MGHRA and CDR2 YSYEKL. CDR3 length: 13 amino acids. CDR3 nucleotides: TGCGCCAGCAGCCGGACAGGGGAGACTGAAGCTTTCTTT. This encodes CASSRTGETEAFF.

V gene TRBV18 combines with J gene TRBJ1-3; 7 positions match TRBD1. The CDR3 consists of 18 residues. The germline V gene has CDR1 KGHSH and CDR2 LQKENI. Unmatched junction bases numbered 15, after V lost 4 bases and J lost 3 bases. Written as DNA, the CDR3 is TGTGCCAGCTCACTGGACAGGCCGGCCTATCTCCTTGGAAACACCATATATTTT. Translation: CASSLDRPAYLLGNTIYF.

This clone has only a few counts. This chain uses TRBV28 with TRBJ2-7; maybe TRBD2 (6 bases). Germline loops: CDR1 MDHEN, CDR2 SYDVKM. V was pared by 2 bases and J by 4 bases, with 15 bases between. The CDR3 spans 15 residues. The CDR3 nucleotides read TGTGCCAGCAGTTTAAGCGGGCTAGGGTTTTACGAGCAGTACTTC. Translating it yields CASSLSGLGFYEQYF. Combining the CDR3 with reference TRBV28 and TRBJ2-7 gives the whole variable domain DVKVTQSSRYLVKRTGEKVFLECVQDMDHENMFWYRQDPGLGLRLIYFSYDVKMKEKGDIPEGYSVSREKKERFSLILESASTNQTSMYLCASSLSGLGFYEQYFGPGTRLTVT.

The CDR3 coding sequence is TGTGCCACCACCGGGACAGACCTCACAGATACGCAGTATTTT. Residues: CATTGTDLTDTQYF. This chain joins TRBV24-1 and TRBJ2-3; 7 bases line up with TRBD1. J was trimmed by 2 bases and V by 8 bases; bases with no gene match: 6. From germline, CDR1 is KGHDR and CDR2 SFDVKD. CDR3 length: 14 amino acids.

The rearrangement joins TRBV6-5 to TRBJ2-1; D not resolved. The V end was cut by 4 bases, the J end by 4 bases, with 17 bases between. From germline, CDR1 is MNHEY and CDR2 SVGAGI. The length of the CDR3 is 16 residues. The CDR3 coding sequence is TGTGCCAGCAGTTCCTCCCCTCTTGCTAGTTACAATGAGCAGTTCTTC. This gives the protein CASSSSPLASYNEQFF.

The chain couples TRBV30 to TRBJ2-2; 7 bases align to TRBD2. V was pared by 8 bases and J by 5 bases, with 2 bases of the junction left unmatched. The V gene's germline CDR1 is GTSNPN and CDR2 SVGIG (reference sequence). The CDR3 has 11 residues. Here the CDR3 DNA reads TGTGCCCGGCGGGGGACCGGGGAGCTGTTTTTT. Amino acid sequence: CARRGTGELFF.

CDR3 protein: CASSLSGTYYGYTF. The CDR3 coding sequence is TGTGCCAGCAGTTTATCAGGGACATACTATGGCTACACCTTC. The rearrangement uses TRBV27 and TRBJ1-2, with TRBD1 as a possible D gene (6 bases). The CDR3 is 14 residues long. The V gene lost 0 bases and the J gene lost 3 bases, with 8 bases spanning the gap. Germline V gene lookup returns CDR1 MNHEY and CDR2 SMNVEV (reference sequence).

This sequence joins TRBV6-5 and TRBJ1-2, with TRBD1 matching 10 bases. In germline, CDR1 is MNHEY, CDR2 SVGAGI. V lost 5 bases and J lost 2; bases outside the gene matches: 5. The CDR3 covers 15 residues. The CDR3 DNA reads TGTGCCAGCAGTCCCCCGGGACAGGGGAACTATGGCTACACCTTC. It codes for CASSPPGQGNYGYTF.

V is TRBV19 and J is TRBJ1-5, with D tentatively TRBD1 (6 bases). V was pared by 6 bases and J by 0 bases, with 12 bases between. The length of the CDR3 is 15 residues. Germline lookup yields CDR1 LNHDA and CDR2 SQIVND (reference sequence). The CDR3 is CASRYRQASNQPQHF. As DNA, the CDR3 is TGTGCCAGTAGATACAGACAGGCTAGCAATCAGCCCCAGCATTTT.

This rearrangement joins TRBV4-1 to TRBJ1-6, with D tentatively TRBD1 (6 bases). The CDR3 contains 15 residues. Per germline, CDR1 MGHRA and CDR2 YSYEKL. V lost 3 bases and J lost 2, with 8 bases in between. The chain's CDR3 is CASSHRGTYNSPLHF. The CDR3 DNA sequence: TGCGCCAGCAGCCACAGGGGAACCTATAATTCACCCCTCCACTTT.

The count of this clone is one. V and J are TRBV29-1 and TRBJ1-2; 8 bases map to TRBD1. The CDR3 has 11 residues. Germline CDR1 reads SQVTM; CDR2 reads ANQGSEA. Unmatched junction bases numbered 5, after V lost 7 bases and J lost 7 bases. CDR3 sequence reads: CSADRGPGYTF. CDR3 coding DNA: TGCAGCGCCGACAGGGGTCCTGGCTACACCTTC.

The gene calls are TRBV19 and TRBJ1-2; 10 positions match TRBD1. Looked up from germline, CDR1 is LNHDA and CDR2 is SQIVND (reference sequence). V lost 3 bases, J lost 7 bases, and 8 bases stayed unmatched. The CDR3 covers 15 residues. The chain's CDR3 is CASSIRDRGRGGYTF. CDR3 coding DNA: TGTGCCAGTAGTATCCGGGACAGGGGACGGGGTGGCTACACCTTC.

The chain combines TRBV4-1 with TRBJ1-1, with TRBD1 as a possible D gene (6 bases). The CDR3 consists of 15 residues. Trimming shortened V by 4 bases and J by 2 bases, and 14 bases separated the two germline ends. Germline V gene sequence: CDR1 MGHRA, CDR2 YSYEKL. CDR3 amino acids: CASSRLQGSNTEAFF. DNA for the CDR3: TGCGCCAGCAGCCGATTACAGGGTTCAAACACTGAAGCTTTCTTT.

V gene TRBV7-2 combines with J gene TRBJ2-7, with TRBD1 matching over 9 bases. The trim removed 2 bases at V and 1 base at J, leaving 9 bases unmatched. CDR3 size: 17 residues. Germline V gives CDR1 SGHTA, CDR2 FQGNSA. CDR3: CASSLKPPGTGSYEQYF. The CDR3 bases are TGTGCCAGCAGCTTAAAACCTCCCGGGACAGGGTCCTACGAGCAGTACTTC. The full variable domain, in which reference TRBV7-2 and TRBJ2-7 provide the parts outside the CDR3, is GAGVSQSPSNKVTEKGKDVELRCDPISGHTALYWYRQSLGQGLEFLIYFQGNSAPDKSGLPSDRFSAERTGGSVSTLTIQRTQQEDSAVYLCASSLKPPGTGSYEQYFGPGTRLTVT.